Below, one T cell receptor (beta chain) is given with its context. These data originate in a study of molecular identifiers for immune sequencing clone quantification. TCRdb reprocessed the PCR reads with MiXCR, giving one entry per CDR3 protein. The sample has about half a million distinct CDR3 sequences, about 25% seen once. The CDR3 length is 14 residues. Germline lookup yields CDR1 MNHEY and CDR2 SVGAGI. Between the trimmed V and J ends, which lost 0 bases and 4 bases, there was a span of 8 bases. The TCR was taken from a human donor in good health. Some libraries in this study had Jurkat cell RNA spiked in. The sequenced sample consisted of naive CD8+ T cells from blood, with Jurkat cell RNA spiked in. Specified subset: FACS-sorted CD8+CD4-CCR7+CD45RA+ naive T cells. The rearrangement joins TRBV6-5 to TRBJ2-3, with unresolved D. DNA for the CDR3: TGTGCCAGCAGTTACTCGCTAACAGCAGATACGCAGTATTTT. It translates to CASSYSLTADTQYF.